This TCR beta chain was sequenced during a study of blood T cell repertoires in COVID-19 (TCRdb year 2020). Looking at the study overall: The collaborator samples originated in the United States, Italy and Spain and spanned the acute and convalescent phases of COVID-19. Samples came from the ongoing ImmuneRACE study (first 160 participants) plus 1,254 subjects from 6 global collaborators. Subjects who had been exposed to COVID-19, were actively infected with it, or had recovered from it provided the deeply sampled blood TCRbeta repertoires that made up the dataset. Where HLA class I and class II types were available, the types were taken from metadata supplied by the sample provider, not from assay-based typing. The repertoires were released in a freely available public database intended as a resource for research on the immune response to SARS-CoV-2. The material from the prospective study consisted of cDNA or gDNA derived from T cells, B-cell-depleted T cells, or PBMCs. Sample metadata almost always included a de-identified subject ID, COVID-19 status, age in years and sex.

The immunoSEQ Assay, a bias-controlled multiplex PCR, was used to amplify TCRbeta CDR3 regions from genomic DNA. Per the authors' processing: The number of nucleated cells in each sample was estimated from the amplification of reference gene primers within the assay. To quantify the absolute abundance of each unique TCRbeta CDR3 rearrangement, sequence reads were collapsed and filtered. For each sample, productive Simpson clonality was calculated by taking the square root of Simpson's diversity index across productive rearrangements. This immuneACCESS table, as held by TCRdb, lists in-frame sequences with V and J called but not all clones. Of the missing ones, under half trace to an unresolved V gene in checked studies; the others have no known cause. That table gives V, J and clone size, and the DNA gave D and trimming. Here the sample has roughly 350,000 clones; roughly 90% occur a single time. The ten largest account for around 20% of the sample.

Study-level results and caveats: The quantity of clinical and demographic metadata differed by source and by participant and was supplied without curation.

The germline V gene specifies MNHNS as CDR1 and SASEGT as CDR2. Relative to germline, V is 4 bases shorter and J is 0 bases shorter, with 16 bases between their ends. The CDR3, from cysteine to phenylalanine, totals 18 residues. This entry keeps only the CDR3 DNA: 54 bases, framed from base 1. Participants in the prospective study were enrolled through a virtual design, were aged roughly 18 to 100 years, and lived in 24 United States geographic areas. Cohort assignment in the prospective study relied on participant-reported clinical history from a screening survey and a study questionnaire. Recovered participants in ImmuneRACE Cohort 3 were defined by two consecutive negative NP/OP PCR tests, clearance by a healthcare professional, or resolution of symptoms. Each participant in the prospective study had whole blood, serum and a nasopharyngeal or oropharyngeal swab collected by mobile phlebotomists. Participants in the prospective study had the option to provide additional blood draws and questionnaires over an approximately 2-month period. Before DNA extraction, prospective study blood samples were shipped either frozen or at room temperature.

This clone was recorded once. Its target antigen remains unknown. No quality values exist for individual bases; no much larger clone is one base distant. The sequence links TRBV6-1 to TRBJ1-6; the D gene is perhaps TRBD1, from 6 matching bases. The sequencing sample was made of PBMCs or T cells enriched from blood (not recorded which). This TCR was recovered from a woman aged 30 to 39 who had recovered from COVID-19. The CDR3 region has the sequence CASSATRTASSYNSPLHF. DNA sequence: TGTGCCAGCAGTGCCACGAGGACAGCTAGCTCCTATAATTCACCCCTCCACTTT.